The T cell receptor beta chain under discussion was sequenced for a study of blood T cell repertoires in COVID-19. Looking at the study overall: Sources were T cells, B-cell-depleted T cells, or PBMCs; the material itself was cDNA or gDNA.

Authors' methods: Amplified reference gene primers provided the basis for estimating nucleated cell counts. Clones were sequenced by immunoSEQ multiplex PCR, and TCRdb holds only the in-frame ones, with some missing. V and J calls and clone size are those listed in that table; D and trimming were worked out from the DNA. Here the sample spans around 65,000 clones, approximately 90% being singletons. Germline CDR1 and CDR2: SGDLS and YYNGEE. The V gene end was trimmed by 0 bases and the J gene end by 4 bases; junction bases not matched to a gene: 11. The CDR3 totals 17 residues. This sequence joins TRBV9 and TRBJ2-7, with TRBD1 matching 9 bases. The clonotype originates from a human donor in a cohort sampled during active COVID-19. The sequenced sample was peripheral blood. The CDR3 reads CASSVGTGVGKGYEQYF. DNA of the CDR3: TGTGCCAGCAGCGTAGGGACAGGGGTCGGGAAGGGGTACGAGCAGTACTTC.